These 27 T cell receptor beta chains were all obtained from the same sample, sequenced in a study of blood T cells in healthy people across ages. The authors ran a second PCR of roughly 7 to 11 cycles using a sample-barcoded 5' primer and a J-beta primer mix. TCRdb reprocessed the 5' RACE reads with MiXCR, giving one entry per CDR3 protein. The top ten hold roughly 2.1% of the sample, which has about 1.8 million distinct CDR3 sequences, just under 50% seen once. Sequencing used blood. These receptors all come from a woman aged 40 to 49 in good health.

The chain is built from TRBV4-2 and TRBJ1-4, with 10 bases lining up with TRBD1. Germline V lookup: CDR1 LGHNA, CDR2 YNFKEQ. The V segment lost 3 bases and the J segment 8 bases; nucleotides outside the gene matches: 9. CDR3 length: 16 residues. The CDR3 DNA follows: TGTGCCAGCAGCCAGTCACCGGGACAGGGGCCCGAAAAACTGTTTTTT. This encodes CASSQSPGQGPEKLFF.

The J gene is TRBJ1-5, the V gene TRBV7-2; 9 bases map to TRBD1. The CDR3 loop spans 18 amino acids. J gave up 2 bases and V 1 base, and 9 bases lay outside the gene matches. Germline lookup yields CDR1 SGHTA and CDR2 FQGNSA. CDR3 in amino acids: CASSLDTGGMTGNQPQHF. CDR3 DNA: TGTGCCAGCAGCTTAGATACAGGGGGCATGACGGGCAATCAGCCCCAGCATTTT.

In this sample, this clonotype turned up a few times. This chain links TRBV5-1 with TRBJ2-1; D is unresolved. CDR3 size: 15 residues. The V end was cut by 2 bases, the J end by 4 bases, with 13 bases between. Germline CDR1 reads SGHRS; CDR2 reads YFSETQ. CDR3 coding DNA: TGCGCCAGCAGCTTTAAGAGTGGGGTTTACAATGAGCAGTTCTTC. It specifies CASSFKSGVYNEQFF.

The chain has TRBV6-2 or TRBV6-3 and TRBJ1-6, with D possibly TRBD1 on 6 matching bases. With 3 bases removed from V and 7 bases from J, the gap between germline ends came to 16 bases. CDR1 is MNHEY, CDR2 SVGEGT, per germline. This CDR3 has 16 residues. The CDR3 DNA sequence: TGTGCCAGCAGTTATGGACAGCGTGCTCGGAATTCACCCCTCCACTTT. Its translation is CASSYGQRARNSPLHF.

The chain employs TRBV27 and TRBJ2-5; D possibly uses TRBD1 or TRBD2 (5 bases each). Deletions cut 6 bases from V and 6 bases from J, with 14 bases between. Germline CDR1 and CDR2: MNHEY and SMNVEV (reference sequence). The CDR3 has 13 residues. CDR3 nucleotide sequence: TGTGCCAGCAGACCGGAGCTGGGACAGACCCAGTACTTC. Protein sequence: CASRPELGQTQYF.

The DNA for the CDR3 is TGTGCCAGCGGCCTACCTGGGGCCAACGTCCTGACTTTC. This codes for CASGLPGANVLTF. The J gene is TRBJ2-6, the V gene TRBV3-1; D gene unclear. This CDR3 contains 13 residues. In germline, CDR1 is LGHDT, CDR2 YNNKEL (reference sequence). V dropped 8 bases and J dropped 2 bases, with 7 bases sitting between them. The entire variable domain, with the rest obtained from reference TRBV3-1 and TRBJ2-6, is as follows: DTAVSQTPKYLVTQMGNDKSIKCEQNLGHDTMYWYKQDSKKFLKIMFSYNNKELIINETVPNRFSPKSPDKAHLNLHINSLELGDSAVYFCASGLPGANVLTFGAGSRLTVL.

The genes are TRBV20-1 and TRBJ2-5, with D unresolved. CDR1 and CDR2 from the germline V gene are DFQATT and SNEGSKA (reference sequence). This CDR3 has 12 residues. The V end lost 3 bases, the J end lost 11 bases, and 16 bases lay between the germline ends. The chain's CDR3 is CSARSNWNEQYF. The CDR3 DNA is TGCAGTGCTAGGTCGAATTGGAATGAGCAGTACTTC.

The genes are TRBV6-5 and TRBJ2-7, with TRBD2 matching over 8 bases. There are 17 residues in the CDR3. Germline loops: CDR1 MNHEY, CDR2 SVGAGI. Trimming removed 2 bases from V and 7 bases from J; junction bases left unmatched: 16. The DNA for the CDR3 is TGTGCCAGCAGTTACCAATTAGCGGGATCTTACTTGTGGGAGCAGTACTTC. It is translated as CASSYQLAGSYLWEQYF.

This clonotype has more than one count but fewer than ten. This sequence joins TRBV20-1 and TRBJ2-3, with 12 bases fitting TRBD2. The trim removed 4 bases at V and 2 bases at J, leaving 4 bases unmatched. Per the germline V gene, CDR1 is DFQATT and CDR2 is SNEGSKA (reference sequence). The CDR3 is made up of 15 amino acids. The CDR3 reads CSAKRTSGITDTQYF. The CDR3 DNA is TGCAGTGCTAAGCGGACTAGCGGGATCACAGATACGCAGTATTTT.

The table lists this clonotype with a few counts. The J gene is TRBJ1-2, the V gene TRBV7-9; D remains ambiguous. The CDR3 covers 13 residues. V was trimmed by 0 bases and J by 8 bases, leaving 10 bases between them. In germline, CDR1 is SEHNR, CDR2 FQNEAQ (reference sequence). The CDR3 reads CASSLAGNKGYTF. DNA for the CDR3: TGTGCCAGCAGCTTAGCAGGGAATAAGGGCTACACCTTC. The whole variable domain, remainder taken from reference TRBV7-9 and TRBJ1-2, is DTGVSQNPRHKITKRGQNVTFRCDPISEHNRLYWYRQTLGQGPEFLTYFQNEAQLEKSRLLSDRFSAERPKGSFSTLEIQRTEQGDSAMYLCASSLAGNKGYTFGSGTRLTVV.

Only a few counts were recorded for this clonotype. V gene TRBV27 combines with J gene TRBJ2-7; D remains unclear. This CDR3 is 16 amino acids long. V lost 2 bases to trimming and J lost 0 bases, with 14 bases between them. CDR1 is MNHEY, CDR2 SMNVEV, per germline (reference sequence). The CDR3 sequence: CASSLSTESPSYEQYF. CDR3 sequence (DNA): TGTGCCAGCAGTTTAAGCACCGAGTCCCCCTCCTACGAGCAGTACTTC.

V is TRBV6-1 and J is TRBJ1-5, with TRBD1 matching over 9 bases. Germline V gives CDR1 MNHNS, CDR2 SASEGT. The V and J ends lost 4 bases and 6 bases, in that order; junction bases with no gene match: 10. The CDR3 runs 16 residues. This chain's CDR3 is CASSVRRRTGAQPQHF. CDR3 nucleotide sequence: TGTGCCAGCAGTGTCCGTCGAAGGACAGGGGCTCAGCCCCAGCATTTT.

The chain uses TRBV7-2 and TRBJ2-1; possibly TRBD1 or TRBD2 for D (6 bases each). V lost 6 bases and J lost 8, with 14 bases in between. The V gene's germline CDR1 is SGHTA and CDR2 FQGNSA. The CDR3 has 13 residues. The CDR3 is CASSYGGQDEQFF. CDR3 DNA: TGTGCCAGCAGTTATGGGGGGCAGGATGAGCAGTTCTTC.

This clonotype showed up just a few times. CDR3 protein: CASSQEALPNLSNEQFF. CDR3 nucleotides: TGCGCCAGCAGCCAAGAAGCTCTACCCAACCTCAGCAATGAGCAGTTCTTC. J is TRBJ2-1 and V is TRBV4-1, with D unclear. Germline values: CDR1 MGHRA, CDR2 YSYEKL. V lost 0 bases, J lost 6 bases, and 18 bases lay in between. This CDR3 is 17 amino acids long.

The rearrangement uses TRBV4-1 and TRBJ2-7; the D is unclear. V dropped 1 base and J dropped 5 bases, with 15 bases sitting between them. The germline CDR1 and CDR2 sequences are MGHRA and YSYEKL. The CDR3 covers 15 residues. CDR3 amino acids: CASSQVSTPRDEQYF. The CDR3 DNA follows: TGCGCCAGCAGCCAAGTTTCCACACCTAGGGACGAGCAGTACTTC.

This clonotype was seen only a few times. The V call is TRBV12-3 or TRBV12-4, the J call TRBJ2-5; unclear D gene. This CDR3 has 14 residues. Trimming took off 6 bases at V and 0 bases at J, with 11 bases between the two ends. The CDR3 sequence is CASSTELYQETQYF. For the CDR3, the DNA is TGTGCCAGCAGCACAGAGTTATACCAAGAGACCCAGTACTTC.

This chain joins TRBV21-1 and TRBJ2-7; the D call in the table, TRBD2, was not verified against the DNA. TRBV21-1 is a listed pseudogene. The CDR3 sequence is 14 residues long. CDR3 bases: TGTGCCAGCAGGGGACAGCGGGTATCCTACGAGCAGTACTTC. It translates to CASRGQRVSYEQYF.

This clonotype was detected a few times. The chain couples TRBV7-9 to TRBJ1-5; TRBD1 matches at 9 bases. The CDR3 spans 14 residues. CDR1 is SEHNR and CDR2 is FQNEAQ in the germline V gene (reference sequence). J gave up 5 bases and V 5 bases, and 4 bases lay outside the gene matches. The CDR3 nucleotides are TGTGCCAGCAGCGGGACAGGGCTGGATCAGCCCCAGCATTTT. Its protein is CASSGTGLDQPQHF.

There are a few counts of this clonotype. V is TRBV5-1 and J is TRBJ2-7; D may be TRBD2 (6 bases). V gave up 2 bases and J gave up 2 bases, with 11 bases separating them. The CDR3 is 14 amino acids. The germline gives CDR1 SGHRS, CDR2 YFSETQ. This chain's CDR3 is CASSFSGVAYEQYF. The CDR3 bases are TGCGCCAGCAGCTTTTCGGGGGTGGCCTACGAGCAGTACTTC.

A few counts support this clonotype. CDR3 DNA: TGTGCCAGCAGTTACTCCCCCAGGGGCGACCTCTATGGCTACACCTTC. It yields the protein CASSYSPRGDLYGYTF. The chain is built from TRBV6-5 and TRBJ1-2, with D perhaps matching TRBD1 (6 bases). This CDR3 has 16 residues. Trimming shortened V by 0 bases and J by 4 bases, and 15 bases separated the two germline ends. Germline V gene lookup returns CDR1 MNHEY and CDR2 SVGAGI.

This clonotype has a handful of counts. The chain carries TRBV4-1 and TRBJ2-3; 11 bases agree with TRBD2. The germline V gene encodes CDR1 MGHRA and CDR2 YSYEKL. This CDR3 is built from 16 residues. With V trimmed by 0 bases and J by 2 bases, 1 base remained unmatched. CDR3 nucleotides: TGCGCCAGCAGCCAAGATAGCGGGGGGGTCACAGATACGCAGTATTTT. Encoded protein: CASSQDSGGVTDTQYF.

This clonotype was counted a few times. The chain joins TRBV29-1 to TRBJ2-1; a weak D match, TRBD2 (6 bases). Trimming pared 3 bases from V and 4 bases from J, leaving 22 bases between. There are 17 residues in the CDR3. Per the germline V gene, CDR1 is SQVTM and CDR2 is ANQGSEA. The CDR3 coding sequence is TGCAGCGTTGAGGGGCCCGCCGCAGGAGGGACTTACAATGAGCAGTTCTTC. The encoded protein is CSVEGPAAGGTYNEQFF.

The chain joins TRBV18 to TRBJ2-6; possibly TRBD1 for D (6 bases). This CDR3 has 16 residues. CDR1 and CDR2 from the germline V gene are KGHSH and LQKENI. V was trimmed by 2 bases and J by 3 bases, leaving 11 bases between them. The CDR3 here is CASSPLGARGANVLTF. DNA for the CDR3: TGTGCCAGCTCACCATTGGGGGCCCGTGGGGCCAACGTCCTGACTTTC.

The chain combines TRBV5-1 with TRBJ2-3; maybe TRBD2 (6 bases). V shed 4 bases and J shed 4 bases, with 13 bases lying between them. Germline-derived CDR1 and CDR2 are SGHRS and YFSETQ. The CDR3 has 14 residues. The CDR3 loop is CASSASGRSDTQYF. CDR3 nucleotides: TGCGCCAGCAGCGCCTCGGGGAGGTCAGATACGCAGTATTTT.

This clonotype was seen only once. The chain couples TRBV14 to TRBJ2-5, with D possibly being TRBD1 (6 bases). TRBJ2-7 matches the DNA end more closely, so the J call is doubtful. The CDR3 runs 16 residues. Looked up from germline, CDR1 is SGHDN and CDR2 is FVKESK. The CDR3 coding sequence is TGTGCCAGCAGCCCCACAGACGCAGGGGCATACAACGAGCAGTACTTC. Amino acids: CASSPTDAGAYNEQYF.

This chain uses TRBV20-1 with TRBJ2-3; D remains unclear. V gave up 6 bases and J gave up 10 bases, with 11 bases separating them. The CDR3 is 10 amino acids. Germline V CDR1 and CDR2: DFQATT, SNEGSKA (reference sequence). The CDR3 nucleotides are TGCAGTGCCGCTCAGTACGCGCAGTATTTT. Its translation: CSAAQYAQYF.

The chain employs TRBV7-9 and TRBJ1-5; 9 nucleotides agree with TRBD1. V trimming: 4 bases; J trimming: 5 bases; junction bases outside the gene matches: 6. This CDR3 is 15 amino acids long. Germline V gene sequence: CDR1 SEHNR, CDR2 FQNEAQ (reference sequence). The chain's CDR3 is CASSSGTGRDQPQHF. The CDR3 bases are TGTGCCAGCAGCTCCGGGACAGGGAGAGATCAGCCCCAGCATTTT.